The entry below gives a single T cell receptor beta chain sequence along with its context. The antigen is unknown. Only in-frame clones appear in the TCRdb table, and some are missing; sequencing was by immunoSEQ multiplex PCR. The table shows roughly 30,000 clones, with over 70% occurring only once. The V end lost 5 bases, the J end lost 5 bases, and 9 bases lay between the germline ends. The CDR3 covers 12 residues. The germline V gene encodes CDR1 SGHTA and CDR2 FQGNSA. The sample comes from a study of T cells in narcolepsy. Study-wide findings and caveats: Some memory CD4+ repertoires had no autoreactive clone sequences. Same-patient CSF and blood CD4+ T cell clonotypes included HCRT-specific and TRIB2-specific autoreactive ones.

The origin of this receptor is a human donor in good health. The sample taken for sequencing was memory (CD45RA-) CD4+ T cells from blood. The gene calls are TRBV7-2 and TRBJ2-5, with D unresolved. In DNA, the CDR3 is TGTGCCAGCAGCCTTCCCTCGGAGACCCAGTACTTC. Its translation: CASSLPSETQYF. The full variable domain, completed using reference TRBV7-2 and TRBJ2-5, is GAGVSQSPSNKVTEKGKDVELRCDPISGHTALYWYRQSLGQGLEFLIYFQGNSAPDKSGLPSDRFSAERTGGSVSTLTIQRTQQEDSAVYLCASSLPSETQYFGPGTRLLVL.